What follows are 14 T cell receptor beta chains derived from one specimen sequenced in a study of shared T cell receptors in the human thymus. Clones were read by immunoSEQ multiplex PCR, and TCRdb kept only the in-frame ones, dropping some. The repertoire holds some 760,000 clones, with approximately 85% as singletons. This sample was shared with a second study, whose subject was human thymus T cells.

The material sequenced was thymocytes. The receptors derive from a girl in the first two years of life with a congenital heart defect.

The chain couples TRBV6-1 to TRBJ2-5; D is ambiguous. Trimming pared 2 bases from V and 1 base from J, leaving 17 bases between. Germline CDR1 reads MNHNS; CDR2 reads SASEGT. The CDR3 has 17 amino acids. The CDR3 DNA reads TGTGCCAGCAGTGAATACCTCTGGGTACGGGTCCAAGAGACCCAGTACTTC. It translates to CASSEYLWVRVQETQYF.

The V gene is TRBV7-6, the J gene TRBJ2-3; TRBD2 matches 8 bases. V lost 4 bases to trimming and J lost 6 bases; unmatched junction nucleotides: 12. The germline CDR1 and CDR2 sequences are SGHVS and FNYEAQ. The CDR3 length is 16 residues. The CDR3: CASSSPTGGPGDTQYF. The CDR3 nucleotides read TGTGCCAGCAGCTCCCCCACGGGGGGGCCAGGTGATACGCAGTATTTT. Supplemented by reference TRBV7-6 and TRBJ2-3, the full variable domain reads GAGVSQSPRYKVTKRGQDVALRCDPISGHVSLYWYRQALGQGPEFLTYFNYEAQQDKSGLPNDRFSAERPEGSISTLTIQRTEQRDSAMYRCASSSPTGGPGDTQYFGPGTRLTVL.

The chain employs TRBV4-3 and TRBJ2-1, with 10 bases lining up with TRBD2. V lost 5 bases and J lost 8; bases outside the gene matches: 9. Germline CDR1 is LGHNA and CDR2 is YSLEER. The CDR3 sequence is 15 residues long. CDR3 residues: CASSSQRGGLHEQFF. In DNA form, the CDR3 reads TGCGCCAGCAGCTCTCAGCGGGGGGGCCTGCATGAGCAGTTCTTC.

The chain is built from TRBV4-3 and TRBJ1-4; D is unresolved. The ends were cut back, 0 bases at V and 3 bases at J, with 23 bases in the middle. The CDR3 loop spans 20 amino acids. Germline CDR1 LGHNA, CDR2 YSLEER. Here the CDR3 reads CASSQDVLWREGGANEKLFF. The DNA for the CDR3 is TGCGCCAGCAGCCAAGACGTTTTGTGGCGGGAGGGAGGTGCTAATGAAAAACTGTTTTTT.

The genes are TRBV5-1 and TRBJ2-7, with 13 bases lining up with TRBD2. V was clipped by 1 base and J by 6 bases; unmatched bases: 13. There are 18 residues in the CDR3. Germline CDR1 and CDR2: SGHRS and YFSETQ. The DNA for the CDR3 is TGCGCCAGCAGCTTGTGGGGAACTAGCGGGGGGGCAATTATCGAGCAGTACTTC. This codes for CASSLWGTSGGAIIEQYF.

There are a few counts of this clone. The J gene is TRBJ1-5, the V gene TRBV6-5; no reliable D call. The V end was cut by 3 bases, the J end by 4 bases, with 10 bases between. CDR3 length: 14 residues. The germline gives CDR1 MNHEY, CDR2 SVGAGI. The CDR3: CASSYTGLNQPQHF. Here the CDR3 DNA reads TGTGCCAGCAGTTATACGGGTTTAAATCAGCCCCAGCATTTT.

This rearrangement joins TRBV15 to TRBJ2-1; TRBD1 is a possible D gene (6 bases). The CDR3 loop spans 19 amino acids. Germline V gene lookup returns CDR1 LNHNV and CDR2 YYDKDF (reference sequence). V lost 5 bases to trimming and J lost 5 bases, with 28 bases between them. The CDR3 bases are TGTGCCACCAGCCCAAACGGGGTAAGTCTTGGACAGACCCACAATGAGCAGTTCTTC. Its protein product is CATSPNGVSLGQTHNEQFF.

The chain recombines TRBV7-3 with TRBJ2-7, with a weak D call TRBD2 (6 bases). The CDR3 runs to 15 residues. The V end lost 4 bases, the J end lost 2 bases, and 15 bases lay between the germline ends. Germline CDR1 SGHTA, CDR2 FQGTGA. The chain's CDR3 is CASSSRAGLPYEQYF. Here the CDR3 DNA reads TGTGCCAGCAGCTCCAGGGCGGGGCTCCCCTACGAGCAGTACTTC.

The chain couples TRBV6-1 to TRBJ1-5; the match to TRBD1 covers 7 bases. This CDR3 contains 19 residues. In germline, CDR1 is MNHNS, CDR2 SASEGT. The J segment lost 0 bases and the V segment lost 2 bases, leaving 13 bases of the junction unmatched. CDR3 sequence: CASSEYRTGDVDSNQPQHF. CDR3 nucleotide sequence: TGTGCCAGCAGTGAATATCGGACAGGAGACGTTGATAGCAATCAGCCCCAGCATTTT.

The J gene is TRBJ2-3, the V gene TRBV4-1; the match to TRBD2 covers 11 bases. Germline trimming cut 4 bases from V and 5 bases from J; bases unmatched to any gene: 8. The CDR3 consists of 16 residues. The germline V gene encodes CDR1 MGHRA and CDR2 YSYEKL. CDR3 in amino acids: CASSLFSGGGRDTQYF. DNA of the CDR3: TGCGCCAGCAGCCTCTTTAGCGGGGGGGGGAGAGATACGCAGTATTTT.

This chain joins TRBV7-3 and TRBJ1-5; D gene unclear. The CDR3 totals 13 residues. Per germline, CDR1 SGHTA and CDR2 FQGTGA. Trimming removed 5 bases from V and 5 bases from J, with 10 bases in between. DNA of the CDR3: TGTGCCAGCAGCATCATGCGGGATCAGCCCCAGCATTTT. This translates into CASSIMRDQPQHF. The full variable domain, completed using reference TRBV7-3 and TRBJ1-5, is GAGVSQTPSNKVTEKGKYVELRCDPISGHTALYWYRQSLGQGPEFLIYFQGTGAADDSGLPNDRFFAVRPEGSVSTLKIQRTERGDSAVYLCASSIMRDQPQHFGDGTRLSIL.

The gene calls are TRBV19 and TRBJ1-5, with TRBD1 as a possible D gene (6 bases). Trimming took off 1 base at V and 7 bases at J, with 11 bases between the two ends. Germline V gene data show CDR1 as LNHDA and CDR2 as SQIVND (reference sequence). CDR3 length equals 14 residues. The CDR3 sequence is CASSIGVRGQPQHF. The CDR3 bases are TGTGCCAGTAGTATAGGGGTTAGGGGGCAGCCCCAGCATTTT.

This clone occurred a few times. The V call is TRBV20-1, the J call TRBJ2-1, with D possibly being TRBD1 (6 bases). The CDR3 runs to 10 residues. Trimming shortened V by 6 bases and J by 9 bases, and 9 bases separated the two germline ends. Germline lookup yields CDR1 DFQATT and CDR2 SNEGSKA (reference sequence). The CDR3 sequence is CSARGSEQFF. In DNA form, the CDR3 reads TGCAGTGCCAGGGGCAGTGAGCAGTTCTTC.

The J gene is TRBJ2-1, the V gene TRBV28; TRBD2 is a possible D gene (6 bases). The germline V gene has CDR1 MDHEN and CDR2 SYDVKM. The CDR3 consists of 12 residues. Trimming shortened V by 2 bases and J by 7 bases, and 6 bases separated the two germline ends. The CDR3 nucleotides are TGTGCCAGCAGTTTAGGAGGGAATGAGCAGTTCTTC. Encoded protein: CASSLGGNEQFF. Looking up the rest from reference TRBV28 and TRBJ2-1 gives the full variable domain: DVKVTQSSRYLVKRTGEKVFLECVQDMDHENMFWYRQDPGLGLRLIYFSYDVKMKEKGDIPEGYSVSREKKERFSLILESASTNQTSMYLCASSLGGNEQFFGPGTRLTVL.